One and the same sample provided the 23 T cell receptor beta chains below, sequenced in a study of blood T cell repertoires in COVID-19. Generated by immunoSEQ multiplex PCR, the TCRdb table keeps only in-frame clones and is missing some. This sample has 170,000 or so clones, with 88% found just once. The material sequenced was PBMCs or T cells enriched from blood (not recorded which). The receptors come from a woman aged 18-30 years who had recovered from COVID-19.

This clone was observed a few times. The CDR3: CASSLLGGTYEQYF. The CDR3 DNA is TGTGCCAGCAGTTTACTGGGGGGTACCTACGAGCAGTACTTC. This chain links TRBV27 with TRBJ2-7; tentative D call: TRBD2 (6 bases). Germline assignment: CDR1 MNHEY and CDR2 SMNVEV (reference sequence). Trimming left V 2 bases short and J 2 bases short, with 10 bases between. CDR3 size: 14 residues.

The chain joins TRBV7-9 to TRBJ1-4, with 8 positions matching TRBD1. The germline gives CDR1 SEHNR, CDR2 FQNEAQ (reference sequence). With 5 bases clipped from V and 4 bases from J, the junction kept 3 bases outside the gene matches. This CDR3 has 14 residues. The CDR3 loop reads CASSPDRDNEKLFF. DNA of the CDR3: TGTGCCAGCAGCCCGGACAGGGATAATGAAAAACTGTTTTTT.

The chain carries TRBV4-1 and TRBJ1-1, with D maybe TRBD1 (6 bases). Trimming shortened V by 5 bases and J by 0 bases, and 13 bases separated the two germline ends. Germline CDR1 and CDR2: MGHRA and YSYEKL. The length of the CDR3 is 15 residues. The CDR3 bases are TGCGCCAGCAGCGATCGGACAGTCATGAACACTGAAGCTTTCTTT. This encodes CASSDRTVMNTEAFF.

This clone was picked up a small number of times. The J gene is TRBJ1-1, the V gene TRBV30; TRBD1 aligns across 9 bases. This CDR3 is 14 amino acids long. V was clipped by 8 bases and J by 5 bases; unmatched bases: 12. Germline CDR1 reads GTSNPN; CDR2 reads SVGIG (reference sequence). CDR3 protein: CARRLEQGATEAFF. The CDR3 DNA reads TGTGCCCGACGATTGGAACAGGGGGCTACTGAAGCTTTCTTT.

This clone was seen once. This chain connects TRBV5-1 to TRBJ2-5, with 9 bases fitting TRBD2. The germline CDR1 and CDR2 sequences are SGHRS and YFSETQ. V was clipped by 1 base and J by 4 bases; unmatched bases: 8. CDR3 length: 16 amino acids. The CDR3 loop reads CASSLIRGGDPETQYF. The CDR3, as DNA: TGCGCCAGCAGCTTGATTCGCGGGGGGGACCCAGAGACCCAGTACTTC.

This chain links TRBV12-5 with TRBJ2-1, with 8 bases aligning to TRBD2. CDR3 length: 15 residues. From germline, CDR1 is LGHNT and CDR2 FRNRAP. Trimming at V came to 0 bases and at J to 6 bases, leaving 4 bases not matched to a gene. CDR3 sequence: CASGLVAGVINEQFF. The CDR3 DNA reads as TGTGCTAGTGGTTTGGTAGCGGGAGTTATCAATGAGCAGTTCTTC.

The sample holds a few counts of this clone. The chain is built from TRBV2 and TRBJ2-7, with D possibly matching TRBD2 (5 bases). V lost 2 bases and J 3 bases, leaving 8 bases between the germline ends. CDR1 is SNHLY and CDR2 is FYNNEI in the germline V gene. The CDR3 totals 13 residues. CDR3 amino acids: CASSELGLYEQYF. The CDR3, as DNA: TGTGCCAGCAGTGAATTAGGACTCTACGAGCAGTACTTC.

J is TRBJ2-7 and V is TRBV6-5, with 7 nucleotides matching TRBD1. The CDR3 totals 15 residues. Germline-derived CDR1 and CDR2 are MNHEY and SVGAGI. J gave up 2 bases and V 0 bases, and 4 bases lay outside the gene matches. Written as DNA, the CDR3 is TGTGCCAGCAGTTACTCTATCCAGGGGGCCTACGAGCAGTACTTC. It encodes CASSYSIQGAYEQYF.

This clone was detected a few times. V and J are TRBV15 and TRBJ2-1, with D possibly TRBD2 on 6 matching bases. The CDR3 runs 14 residues. V was trimmed by 1 base and J by 5 bases, leaving 9 bases between them. CDR1 is LNHNV and CDR2 is YYDKDF in the germline V gene (reference sequence). DNA of the CDR3: TGTGCCACCAGCAGAGCGGGAGCCAACAATGAGCAGTTCTTC. This encodes CATSRAGANNEQFF.

This clone was found once. The genes are TRBV5-4 and TRBJ2-7, with 10 bases aligning to TRBD1. Trimming took 4 bases from V and 5 from J; bases not matched to a gene: 9. The CDR3 extends over 15 amino acids. Germline V gene sequence: CDR1 SGHNT, CDR2 YYREEE (reference sequence). DNA for the CDR3: TGTGCCAGCAGCCTACCCGGGACAGGGGTTAACGAGCAGTACTTC. Protein: CASSLPGTGVNEQYF.

The V gene is TRBV11-2, the J gene TRBJ2-5; D is perhaps TRBD1 (6 bases). The V gene's germline CDR1 is SGHAT and CDR2 FQNNGV. The CDR3 loop spans 17 amino acids. The V and J ends lost 1 base and 5 bases respectively, with 20 bases between them. The DNA for the CDR3 is TGTGCCAGCAGCTTAGTGTCGTGGGGGCAGGGGCGGGAGACCCAGTACTTC. This translates into CASSLVSWGQGRETQYF.

The V and J genes are TRBV7-2 and TRBJ2-5; 8 bases agree with TRBD2. V was clipped by 2 bases and J by 5 bases; unmatched bases: 7. The CDR3 runs to 15 residues. Germline lookup yields CDR1 SGHTA and CDR2 FQGNSA. DNA for the CDR3: TGTGCCAGCAGCTTACGAGCGGGGGTTTTGGAGACCCAGTACTTC. This codes for CASSLRAGVLETQYF.

This clone has just one count. The chain links TRBV11-1 to TRBJ1-4; D gene unclear. Trimming took off 4 bases at V and 7 bases at J, with 7 bases between the two ends. CDR1 is SGHAT and CDR2 is FQDESV in the germline V gene (reference sequence). There are 12 residues in the CDR3. The CDR3 region is CASSSTLEKLFF. CDR3 DNA sequence: TGTGCCAGCAGCTCTACTCTTGAAAAACTGTTTTTT.

V and J are TRBV28 and TRBJ2-3; D unclear. The CDR3 runs 14 residues. Deletions cut 5 bases from V and 0 bases from J, with 9 bases between. Germline-derived CDR1 and CDR2 are MDHEN and SYDVKM. The CDR3 region has the DNA TGTGCCAGCAGTCCGACATCAAGCACAGATACGCAGTATTTT. Translated, it gives CASSPTSSTDTQYF. Full variable domain (missing parts from reference TRBV28 and TRBJ2-3): DVKVTQSSRYLVKRTGEKVFLECVQDMDHENMFWYRQDPGLGLRLIYFSYDVKMKEKGDIPEGYSVSREKKERFSLILESASTNQTSMYLCASSPTSSTDTQYFGPGTRLTVL.

This rearrangement joins TRBV18 to TRBJ2-5; perhaps TRBD1 as D (6 bases). The germline V gene encodes CDR1 KGHSH and CDR2 LQKENI. The germline V and J ends were trimmed by 8 bases and 2 bases, with 15 bases remaining between them. CDR3 length: 14 residues. CDR3 residues: CASRGLGAQETQYF. In nucleotides, the CDR3 is TGTGCCAGCCGAGGGCTGGGGGCACAAGAGACCCAGTACTTC.

In DNA form, the CDR3 reads TGTGCCAGTAGTATACCGGACAGGGGCTATCAGCCCCAGCATTTT. Amino acid sequence: CASSIPDRGYQPQHF. The rearrangement uses TRBV19 and TRBJ1-5, with 9 bases lining up with TRBD1. The junction had 4 bases not matched to a gene; V was cut back by 2 bases and J by 5 bases. The CDR3 consists of 15 residues. The germline V gene encodes CDR1 LNHDA and CDR2 SQIVND (reference sequence).

CDR3 loop: CSCLLAPEQYF. Here the CDR3 DNA reads TGCAGCTGCCTACTAGCGCCCGAGCAGTACTTC. This rearrangement joins TRBV20-1 to TRBJ2-7, with 7 bases aligning to TRBD2. The CDR3 sequence is 11 residues long. Germline V gene sequence: CDR1 DFQATT, CDR2 SNEGSKA (reference sequence).

The chain combines TRBV5-1 with TRBJ2-1; 10 bases map to TRBD1. The germline CDR1 and CDR2 sequences are SGHRS and YFSETQ. The CDR3 has 16 residues. Germline trimming cut 2 bases from V and 4 bases from J; bases unmatched to any gene: 6. CDR3 DNA: TGCGCCAGCAGCTTAACTGGACAGGGGGAGTACAATGAGCAGTTCTTC. It codes for CASSLTGQGEYNEQFF.

This clone was found once. This chain joins TRBV24-1 and TRBJ1-1; TRBD1 agrees at 8 bases. This CDR3 is built from 12 residues. J was trimmed by 7 bases and V by 10 bases; bases with no gene match: 7. From germline, CDR1 is KGHDR and CDR2 SFDVKD. The CDR3 region is CATAGTGDEAFF. DNA of the CDR3: TGTGCCACGGCTGGGACAGGTGATGAAGCTTTCTTT.

The chain employs TRBV11-3 and TRBJ2-3, with D unclear. This CDR3 region has 13 residues. Trimming took off 0 bases at V and 2 bases at J, with 3 bases between the two ends. The germline V gene has CDR1 SGHNT and CDR2 YENEEA. The CDR3 DNA follows: TGTGCCAGCAGCTTAGATCACACAGATACGCAGTATTTT. Protein sequence: CASSLDHTDTQYF.

The V call is TRBV27, the J call TRBJ2-1; 8 bases match TRBD2. The germline V gene has CDR1 MNHEY and CDR2 SMNVEV (reference sequence). The J segment lost 6 bases and the V segment lost 6 bases, leaving 13 bases of the junction unmatched. This CDR3 contains 16 residues. CDR3: CASSPWATSASNEQFF. The CDR3 DNA follows: TGTGCCAGCAGCCCATGGGCGACTAGCGCGAGCAATGAGCAGTTCTTC.

This rearrangement joins TRBV25-1 to TRBJ1-2, with TRBD1 matching 8 bases. The J segment lost 6 bases and the V segment lost 3 bases, leaving 3 bases of the junction unmatched. The CDR3 length is 13 residues. Germline V gene sequence: CDR1 MGHDK, CDR2 SYGVNS. The CDR3 loop reads CASSDDRGHGYTF. CDR3 DNA sequence: TGTGCCAGCAGTGACGACAGGGGCCATGGCTACACCTTC.

The J gene is TRBJ2-7, the V gene TRBV5-4; D is possibly TRBD1 (6 bases). The germline V gene has CDR1 SGHNT and CDR2 YYREEE (reference sequence). V dropped 4 bases and J dropped 0 bases, with 11 bases sitting between them. The CDR3 is 14 amino acids. Written as DNA, the CDR3 is TGTGCCAGCAGCGTCAACAGGGTCTCCTACGAGCAGTACTTC. This codes for CASSVNRVSYEQYF.